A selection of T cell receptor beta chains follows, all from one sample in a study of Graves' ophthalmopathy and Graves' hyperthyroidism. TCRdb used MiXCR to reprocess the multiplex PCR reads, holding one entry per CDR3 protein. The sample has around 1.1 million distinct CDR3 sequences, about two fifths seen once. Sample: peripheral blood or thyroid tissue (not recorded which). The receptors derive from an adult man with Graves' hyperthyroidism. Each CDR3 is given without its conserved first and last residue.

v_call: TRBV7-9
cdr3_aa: ASSRQGGQTQY

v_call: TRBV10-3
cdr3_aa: ASSYGGTVNEKLF

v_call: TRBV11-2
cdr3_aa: ASSFGTATEKLF

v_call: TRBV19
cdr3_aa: ASTSLRESDTQY

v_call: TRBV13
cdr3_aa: ASSGTSVTGELF

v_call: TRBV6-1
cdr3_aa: ASSESLQGSMNTEAF

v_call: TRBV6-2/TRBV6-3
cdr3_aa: ASSSHRQGGRYEQY

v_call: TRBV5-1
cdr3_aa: ASRLGSSGSYEQY

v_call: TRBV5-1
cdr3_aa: ASGVSGSYEQY

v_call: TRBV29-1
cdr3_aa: SVDPGQNYGYT